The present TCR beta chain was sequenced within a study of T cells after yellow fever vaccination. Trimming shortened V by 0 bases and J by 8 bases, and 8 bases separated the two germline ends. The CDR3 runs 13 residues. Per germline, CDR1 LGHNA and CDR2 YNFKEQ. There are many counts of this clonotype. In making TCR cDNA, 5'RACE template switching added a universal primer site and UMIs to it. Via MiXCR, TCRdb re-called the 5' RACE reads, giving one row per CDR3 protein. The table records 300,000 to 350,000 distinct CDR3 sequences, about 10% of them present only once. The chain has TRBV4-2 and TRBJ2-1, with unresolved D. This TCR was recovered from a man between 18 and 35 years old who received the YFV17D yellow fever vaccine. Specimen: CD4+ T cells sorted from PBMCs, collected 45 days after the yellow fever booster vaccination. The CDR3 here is CASSQEVWDEQFF. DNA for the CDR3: TGTGCCAGCAGCCAAGAGGTCTGGGATGAGCAGTTCTTC.